Listed below are T cell receptor beta chains from one sample, sequenced in a study of cytomegalovirus exposure and HLA in healthy donors. Measured with immunoSEQ multiplex PCR; TCRdb has only the in-frame clones, and not every one. The sample contains under 250,000 clones, roughly 78% of which appear only once. The sample consisted of PBMCs. Receptors originate from a woman aged 25 to 45 in good health and CMV-seropositive. Each CDR3 is given with its conserved first and last residue. A D gene is named only where the DNA matches it firmly. The size of a clone is reported for some rows only, either as once, few or many, or as a class for expanded clones.

v_call,d_call,j_call,clone_size,cdr3_aa,cdr3_nt
TRBV5-8,NA,TRBJ2-6,NA,CASSQGTPGANVLTF,TGTGCCAGCAGCCAAGGGACACCTGGGGCCAACGTCCTGACTTTC
TRBV11-2,NA,TRBJ1-6,NA,CASSLGSRVNSPLHF,TGTGCCAGCAGCTTAGGATCGCGGGTCAATTCACCCCTCCACTTT
TRBV6-6,TRBD1,TRBJ2-7,NA,CASSYRDRDVDEQYF,TGTGCCAGCAGTTACCGGGACAGGGATGTTGACGAGCAGTACTTC
TRBV2,NA,TRBJ2-7,once,CASLAVETYEQYF,TGTGCCAGCCTGGCGGTCGAAACCTACGAGCAGTACTTC
TRBV5-4,TRBD1,TRBJ1-4,few,CASSRQGATNEKLFF,TGTGCCAGCAGCCGTCAGGGGGCCACTAATGAAAAACTGTTTTTT
TRBV9,NA,TRBJ2-2,NA,CASSTQGGGELFF,TGTGCCAGCAGCACACAGGGTGGGGGGGAGCTGTTTTTT
TRBV9,NA,TRBJ2-7,once,CASSVVRHPGPNRPAYEQYF,TGTGCCAGCAGCGTAGTCCGCCATCCTGGCCCGAACAGGCCGGCCTACGAGCAGTACTTC
TRBV29-1,NA,TRBJ2-3,NA,CSVGPRADTQYF,TGCAGCGTGGGGCCTCGAGCAGATACGCAGTATTTT
TRBV29-1,NA,TRBJ2-7,NA,CSGTSGHAAQFYEQYF,TGCAGCGGCACCTCAGGGCATGCCGCCCAATTCTACGAGCAGTACTTC
TRBV10-3,TRBD1,TRBJ2-7,NA,CAISYTGDRGSYEQYF,TGTGCCATCAGCTACACAGGGGACAGGGGCTCCTACGAGCAGTACTTC
TRBV7-2,TRBD1,TRBJ2-7,NA,CASSHQGQKSSYEQYF,TGTGCCAGCAGCCACCAGGGACAGAAGAGCTCCTACGAGCAGTACTTC
TRBV11-3,NA,TRBJ2-2,NA,CASSLQGSNTGELFF,TGTGCCAGCAGCTTACAGGGTTCGAACACCGGGGAGCTGTTTTTT
TRBV11-2,NA,TRBJ2-1,NA,CASSLDEGASLWSNEQFF,TGTGCCAGCAGCTTAGATGAGGGAGCCAGTCTGTGGTCCAATGAGCAGTTCTTC
TRBV5-8,TRBD2,TRBJ2-5,NA,CASSQGLATQETQYF,TGTGCCAGCAGTCAAGGACTAGCGACCCAAGAGACCCAGTACTTC
TRBV29-1,TRBD1,TRBJ2-7,NA,CSVEGERDRGGYEQYF,TGCAGCGTTGAAGGCGAACGGGACAGGGGCGGCTACGAGCAGTACTTC
TRBV5-1,NA,TRBJ1-1,NA,CASSYLTGTEAFF,TGCGCCAGCAGCTACCTGACAGGAACTGAAGCTTTCTTT
TRBV27,NA,TRBJ1-1,many,CASGRNTEAFF,TGTGCCAGCGGCAGGAACACTGAAGCTTTCTTT
TRBV18,NA,TRBJ2-7,NA,CASSPGGNEQYF,TGTGCCAGCTCACCAGGCGGGAACGAGCAGTACTTC
TRBV5-4,NA,TRBJ2-7,NA,CASSSSYEQYF,TGTGCCAGCAGCTCGAGTTACGAGCAGTACTTC
TRBV9,TRBD2,TRBJ2-5,NA,CASSVGPSGGEETQYF,TGTGCCAGCAGCGTAGGACCCAGCGGGGGAGAAGAGACCCAGTACTTC
TRBV14,NA,TRBJ2-5,once,CASRQGLSETQYF,TGTGCCAGCAGGCAGGGTCTGTCAGAGACCCAGTACTTC
TRBV9,TRBD1,TRBJ2-7,NA,CASSVGWGGQGLVNEQYF,TGTGCCAGCAGCGTAGGATGGGGGGGACAGGGGCTCGTCAACGAGCAGTACTTC
TRBV19,NA,TRBJ2-1,NA,CASSGRWDEQFF,TGTGCCAGTAGTGGCAGGTGGGATGAGCAGTTCTTC
TRBV4-1,NA,TRBJ1-5,NA,CASSLSAREWQPQHF,TGCGCCAGCAGCCTTTCGGCCAGGGAATGGCAGCCCCAGCATTTT
TRBV6-5,TRBD1,TRBJ2-2,NA,CASSYHRQGNTGELFF,TGTGCCAGCAGTTACCACCGACAGGGGAACACCGGGGAGCTGTTTTTT
TRBV5-4,NA,TRBJ1-1,NA,CASSLLGARPTEAFF,TGTGCCAGCAGCTTGTTAGGGGCCCGGCCCACTGAAGCTTTCTTT
TRBV5-1,TRBD2,TRBJ2-5,NA,CASDHTGGGKETQYF,TGCGCCAGCGACCACACGGGCGGGGGGAAAGAGACCCAGTACTTC
TRBV5-8,NA,TRBJ1-5,once,CASSLFTSRWPQHF,TGTGCCAGCAGCTTGTTTACTTCCCGTTGGCCCCAGCATTTT
TRBV14,NA,TRBJ2-7,NA,CASSQGRGFYEQYF,TGTGCCAGCAGCCAAGGCAGGGGTTTTTACGAGCAGTACTTC
TRBV2,NA,TRBJ1-5,few,CASSEAIGILSNQPQHF,TGTGCCAGCAGTGAAGCGATCGGTATACTAAGCAATCAGCCCCAGCATTTT
TRBV6-6,NA,TRBJ2-3,NA,CASTLRFRDTQYF,TGTGCCAGCACCCTACGATTTAGAGATACGCAGTATTTT
TRBV11-3,TRBD2,TRBJ2-1,once,CASSLTTGTSGSAVGEQFF,TGTGCCAGCAGCTTAACAACCGGGACTAGCGGATCGGCGGTGGGTGAGCAGTTCTTC
TRBV6-4,TRBD2,TRBJ2-3,few,CASSEVGDRGVDTQYF,TGTGCCAGCAGTGAGGTCGGAGACCGGGGGGTAGATACGCAGTATTTT
TRBV4-3,TRBD2,TRBJ2-7,NA,CASSHHASGRAYEQYF,TGCGCCAGCAGCCACCACGCTAGCGGGAGGGCCTACGAGCAGTACTTC
TRBV19,NA,TRBJ1-4,once,CASSPPPWRVNEKLFF,TGTGCCAGTAGTCCGCCACCGTGGAGGGTTAATGAAAAACTGTTTTTT
TRBV7-9,TRBD2,TRBJ2-7,NA,CASSLRTSGGYEQYF,TGTGCCAGCAGCTTGAGGACTAGCGGGGGCTACGAGCAGTACTTC
TRBV5-6,NA,TRBJ2-4,NA,CASSLDSGRSKLTKNIQYF,TGTGCCAGCAGCTTGGATAGCGGCAGGTCAAAACTCACCAAAAACATTCAGTACTTC
TRBV19,NA,TRBJ2-5,once,CASSESAQETQYF,TGTGCCAGTAGTGAAAGCGCCCAAGAGACCCAGTACTTC
TRBV27,NA,TRBJ2-7,few,CASSSPLREQYF,TGTGCCAGCAGTTCCCCGCTGCGGGAGCAGTACTTC
TRBV10-3,TRBD1,TRBJ2-3,NA,CAISEGQGEDTQYF,TGTGCCATCAGTGAGGGACAGGGCGAAGATACGCAGTATTTT
TRBV10-2,TRBD2,TRBJ2-3,NA,CASTPTKRGVSDTQYF,TGCGCCAGCACTCCGACTAAGCGGGGGGTCTCAGATACGCAGTATTTT
TRBV12-5,NA,TRBJ1-1,few,CASAIEPPGNTEAFF,TGTGCTAGTGCCATCGAACCCCCAGGGAACACTGAAGCTTTCTTT
TRBV25-1,TRBD2,TRBJ2-1,NA,CASFCAGGGYEQFF,TGTGCCAGCTTTTGTGCGGGGGGGGGATATGAGCAGTTCTTC
TRBV7-8,NA,TRBJ2-1,once,CASSLALPRSYNEQFF,TGTGCCAGCAGCTTAGCGCTTCCGCGCTCCTACAATGAGCAGTTCTTC
TRBV18,NA,TRBJ1-2,NA,CASSPIREIYGYTF,TGTGCCAGCTCACCAATAAGGGAGATTTATGGCTACACCTTC
TRBV11-2,NA,TRBJ1-2,NA,CASSPRGNGLSYTF,TGTGCCAGCAGCCCCAGGGGCAATGGATTGAGCTACACCTTC
TRBV5-1,TRBD2,TRBJ2-5,NA,CASSLGPSGRGETQYF,TGCGCCAGCAGCTTGGGTCCTAGCGGGAGGGGAGAGACCCAGTACTTC
TRBV4-1,TRBD2,TRBJ2-1,NA,CASSLVTSVDEQFF,TGCGCCAGCAGCCTCGTGACTAGCGTTGATGAGCAGTTCTTC
TRBV2,NA,TRBJ1-5,NA,CASSYSGTRYSNQPQHF,TGTGCCAGCAGTTATTCCGGGACAAGATATAGCAATCAGCCCCAGCATTTT
TRBV5-4,NA,TRBJ2-2,once,CASSLGAAGELFF,TGTGCCAGCAGCTTGGGGGCAGCCGGGGAGCTGTTTTTT
TRBV2,NA,TRBJ2-1,few,CASSEIGVDVSYNEQFF,TGTGCCAGCAGTGAAATAGGAGTCGACGTCTCCTACAATGAGCAGTTCTTC
TRBV7-6,TRBD1,TRBJ1-6,NA,CASSHGQGPTSYNSPLHF,TGTGCCAGCAGCCACGGACAGGGACCGACCTCCTATAATTCACCCCTCCACTTT